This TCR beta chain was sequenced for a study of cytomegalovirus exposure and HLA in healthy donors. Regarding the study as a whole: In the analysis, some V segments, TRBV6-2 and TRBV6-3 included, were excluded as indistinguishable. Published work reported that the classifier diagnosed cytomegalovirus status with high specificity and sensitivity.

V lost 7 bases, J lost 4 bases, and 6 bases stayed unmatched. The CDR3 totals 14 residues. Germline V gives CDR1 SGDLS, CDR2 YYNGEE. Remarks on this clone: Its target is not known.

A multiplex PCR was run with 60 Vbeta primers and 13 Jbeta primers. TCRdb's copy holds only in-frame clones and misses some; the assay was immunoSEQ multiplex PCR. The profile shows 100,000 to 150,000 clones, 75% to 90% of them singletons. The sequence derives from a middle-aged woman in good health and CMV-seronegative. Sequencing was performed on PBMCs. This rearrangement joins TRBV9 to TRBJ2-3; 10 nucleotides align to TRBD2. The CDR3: CASSGLANADTQYF. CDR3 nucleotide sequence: TGTGCCAGCTCGGGACTAGCGAACGCAGATACGCAGTATTTT.